This T cell receptor (beta chain) was sequenced in a study of T cell responses to AZD1222 COVID-19 vaccine (dated by TCRdb to the early 2020s). Background on the whole study: A total of more than 230 trial participants underwent TCR sequencing, of whom 207 received two doses of AZD1222 and about 26 received two doses of the MenACWY control vaccine. Trial participants were enrolled by age into subgroups of 18-55, 56-69 and 70-plus years, and roughly 150, 30 and 60 TCR-sequenced participants, respectively, were included in these subgroups.

This sample's time point label indicates: about 28 days (+/-7) after the second vaccine dose. AZD1222 recipients given second doses at about 4 weeks or at about 12 weeks were pooled, since spike-specific TCR depth and breadth were not found to differ between the two schedules. Vaccinee samples came from UK trials COV001 and COV002, including a single-blind randomized controlled phase 2/3 trial of AZD1222 (ChAdOx1 nCoV-19) in healthy adults. For TCRbeta chain sequencing, PBMC samples from trial participants were taken at day 0 and at day 28 after the second dose. This clone was observed a single time. It lacks a known antigen. Per-base qualities were not stored, and no clone one base away is much larger. The CDR3 regions of human TCRbeta chains were subjected to immunosequencing. Turning to the authors' computational methods: Repertoire TCRs were checked for matches against a reference library of SARS-CoV-2-specific TCRs that had been generated using the MIRA antigen-specificity platform. Breadth meant the fraction of unique TCRs that were SARS-CoV-2-associated, whereas depth meant the fraction of total T cells that were SARS-CoV-2-associated. Using the MIRA data, each spike-specific TCR was assigned both to the spike region to which the TCR was reactive and to a CD4 or CD8 class. Log10-transformed breadth and depth values were compared by one-way ANOVA with Sidak's multiple comparisons tests. What TCRdb holds here is the immuneACCESS table cut down to in-frame rearrangements. Part of the clones is not present; checked against another copy, under half of the missing clones reflect an unresolved V gene, and the others are unexplained. V and J calls and clone size follow that table, whereas D and trimming were derived from the DNA. This sample gives some 150,000 clones in total; about nine tenths of them show up just once. Jointly, the top ten make up roughly 10% of the sample.

CDR1 SGHKS and CDR2 YYEKEE are derived from the germline V gene (reference sequence). From its cysteine to its phenylalanine, the CDR3 spans 15 amino acids. CDR3 DNA is the only sequence kept; it has 45 bases, read in frame from the first base. Trimming takes 2 bases from V and 7 bases from J, and the germline ends sit 18 bases apart. General conclusions and limits of the study: Reportedly, almost half of the unique spike-specific TCRs recognized epitopes lying outside the regions that are mutated in the B.1.351 and B.1.1.7 variants. In the small 56-69-year group, the increase in depth fell short of significance, most likely because of low power. Vaccine-associated CD4 TCRs spanned the whole spike protein, with dominant responses in regions 160-218 and 743-854. Conclusions about previously exposed vaccinees were limited because only six AZD1222 recipients were SARS-CoV-2 seropositive at baseline. No day 14 peak-response samples were available, so repertoires were characterized only after the peak T cell response. Participants were mostly white British, with more females than males. The authors suggested clonal diversity may have been underestimated. After two AZD1222 doses, both the breadth and the depth of spike-specific TCRs were significantly higher than at day 0 and than in MenACWY recipients.

The sample was peripheral blood, taken 28 days after the second AZD1222 dose. This receptor chain uses TRBV5-5 and TRBJ1-2, with a tentative D gene TRBD1 over 6 matching bases. This clonotype was sampled from an adult who received the AZD1222 COVID-19 vaccine. In nucleotides, the sequence is TGTGCCAGCAGCTTACAAGCAGGGGACAATCTTGGCTACACCTTC. Translated, this gives CASSLQAGDNLGYTF.